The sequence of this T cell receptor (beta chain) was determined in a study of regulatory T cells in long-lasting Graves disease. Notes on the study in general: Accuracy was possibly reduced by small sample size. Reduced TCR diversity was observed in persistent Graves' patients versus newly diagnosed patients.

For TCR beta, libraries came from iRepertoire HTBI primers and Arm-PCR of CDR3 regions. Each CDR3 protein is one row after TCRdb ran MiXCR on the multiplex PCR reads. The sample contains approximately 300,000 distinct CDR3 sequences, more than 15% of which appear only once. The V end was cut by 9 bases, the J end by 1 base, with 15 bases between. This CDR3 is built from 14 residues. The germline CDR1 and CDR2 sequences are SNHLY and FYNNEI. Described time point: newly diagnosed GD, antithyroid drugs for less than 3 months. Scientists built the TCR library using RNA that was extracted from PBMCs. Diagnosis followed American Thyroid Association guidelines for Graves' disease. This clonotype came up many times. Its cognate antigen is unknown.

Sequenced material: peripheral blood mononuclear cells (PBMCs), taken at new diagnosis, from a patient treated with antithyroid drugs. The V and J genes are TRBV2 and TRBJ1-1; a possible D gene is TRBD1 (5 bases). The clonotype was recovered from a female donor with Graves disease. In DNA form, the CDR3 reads TGTGCCAGAAGATCCGGGACGGGGAACACTGAAGCTTTCTTT. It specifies CARRSGTGNTEAFF.